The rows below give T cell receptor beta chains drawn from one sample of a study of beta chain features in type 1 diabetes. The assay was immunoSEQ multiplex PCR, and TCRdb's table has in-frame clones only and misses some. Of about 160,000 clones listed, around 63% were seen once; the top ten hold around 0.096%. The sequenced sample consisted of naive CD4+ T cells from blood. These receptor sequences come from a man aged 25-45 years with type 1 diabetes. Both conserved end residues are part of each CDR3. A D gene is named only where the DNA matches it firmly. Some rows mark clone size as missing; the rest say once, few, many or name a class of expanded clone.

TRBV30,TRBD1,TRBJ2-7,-,CARGGGQGARPYEQYF,TGTGCCCGGGGAGGCGGACAGGGGGCTCGACCCTACGAGCAGTACTTC
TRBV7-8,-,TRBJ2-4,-,CASSSAKNIQYF,TGTGCCAGCAGTTCGGCCAAAAACATTCAGTACTTC
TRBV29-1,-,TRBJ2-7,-,CSVEEGGEQYF,TGCAGCGTTGAAGAGGGGGGAGAGCAGTACTTC
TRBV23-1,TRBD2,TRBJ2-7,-,CASSQAHGLAGSSYEQYF,TGCGCCAGCAGTCAAGCCCACGGCCTAGCGGGGAGCTCCTACGAGCAGTACTTC
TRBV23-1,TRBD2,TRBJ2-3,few,CASSQLTSGPTDTQYF,TGCGCCAGCAGTCAATTGACTAGCGGGCCCACAGATACGCAGTATTTT
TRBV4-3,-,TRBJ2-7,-,CASSQDSQGGEQYF,TGCGCCAGCAGCCAAGATAGCCAGGGCGGCGAGCAGTACTTC
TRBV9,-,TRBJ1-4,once,CASSPEEDMGEKLFF,TGTGCCAGCAGCCCAGAAGAGGACATGGGTGAAAAACTGTTTTTT
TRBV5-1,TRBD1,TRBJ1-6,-,CASSGEGAGAPLHF,TGCGCCAGCAGCGGTGAGGGGGCCGGGGCACCCCTCCACTTT
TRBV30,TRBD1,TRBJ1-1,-,CAVDRETEAFF,TGTGCTGTCGACAGGGAGACTGAAGCTTTCTTT
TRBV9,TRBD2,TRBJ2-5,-,CASSVAPSGVQETQYF,TGTGCCAGCAGCGTAGCGCCTAGCGGGGTCCAAGAGACCCAGTACTTC
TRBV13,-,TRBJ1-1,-,CASRRGLNTEAFF,TGTGCCAGCAGGAGGGGACTGAACACTGAAGCTTTCTTT
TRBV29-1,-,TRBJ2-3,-,CSSQTGTDTQYF,TGCAGCTCCCAGACAGGCACAGATACGCAGTATTTT
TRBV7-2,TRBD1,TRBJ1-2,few,CASSLDRGRSDGYTF,TGTGCCAGCAGCCTAGACAGGGGTAGAAGTGATGGCTACACCTTC
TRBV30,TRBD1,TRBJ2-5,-,CAWHPGQSLGETQYF,TGTGCCTGGCACCCGGGACAGAGCTTAGGAGAGACCCAGTACTTC
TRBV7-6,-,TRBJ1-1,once,CASSLRANTEAFF,TGTGCCAGCAGCTTACGGGCAAACACTGAAGCTTTCTTT
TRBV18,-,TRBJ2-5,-,CASSPSNGVQETQYF,TGTGCCAGCTCACCCTCCAACGGCGTCCAAGAGACCCAGTACTTC
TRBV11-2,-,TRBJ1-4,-,CASSSSGLGNEKLFF,TGTGCCAGCAGCTCGTCAGGGCTTGGAAATGAAAAACTGTTTTTT
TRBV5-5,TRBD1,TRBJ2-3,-,CASSRTGTADTQYF,TGTGCCAGCAGCCGGACAGGGACGGCAGATACGCAGTATTTT
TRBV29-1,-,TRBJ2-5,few,CSVARGNRETQYF,TGCAGCGTTGCCAGGGGCAACCGGGAGACCCAGTACTTC
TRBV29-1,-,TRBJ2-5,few,CSARRGQETQYF,TGCAGCGCCCGAAGGGGGCAAGAGACCCAGTACTTC
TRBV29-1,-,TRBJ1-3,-,CSVAWQAGNTIYF,TGCAGCGTTGCGTGGCAGGCCGGAAACACCATATATTTT
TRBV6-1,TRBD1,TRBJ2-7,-,CATTGTGGAEQYF,TGTGCCACCACCGGGACAGGGGGTGCCGAGCAGTACTTC
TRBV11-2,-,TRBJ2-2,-,CASSLTANTGELFF,TGTGCCAGCAGCTTAACCGCGAACACCGGGGAGCTGTTTTTT
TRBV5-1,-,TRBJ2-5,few,CASSFIPEREQYF,TGCGCCAGCAGCTTTATACCGGAGAGGGAGCAGTACTTC
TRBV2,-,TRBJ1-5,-,CASSEGQGIQPQHF,TGTGCCAGCAGTGAAGGGCAGGGGATTCAGCCCCAGCATTTT
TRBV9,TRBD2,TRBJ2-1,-,CASSVGLAGAYNEQFF,TGTGCCAGCAGCGTAGGCCTAGCGGGGGCCTACAATGAGCAGTTCTTC
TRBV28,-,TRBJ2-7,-,CASSLSDAEQYF,TGTGCCAGCAGTTTGTCGGACGCCGAGCAGTACTTC
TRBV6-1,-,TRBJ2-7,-,CASRHEVTASYEQYF,TGTGCCAGCAGGCACGAAGTGACAGCTTCCTACGAGCAGTACTTC
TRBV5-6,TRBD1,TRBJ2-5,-,CASSLPGQREETQYF,TGTGCCAGCAGCTTGCCGGGACAGCGAGAAGAGACCCAGTACTTC
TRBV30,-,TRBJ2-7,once,CAWNENYEQYF,TGTGCCTGGAACGAGAACTACGAGCAGTACTTC
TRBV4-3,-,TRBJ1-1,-,CASSSHRSNTEAFF,TGCGCCAGCAGCTCACACCGATCAAACACTGAAGCTTTCTTT
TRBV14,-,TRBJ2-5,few,CASSQDSVTQYF,TGTGCCAGCAGCCAAGATTCGGTGACCCAGTACTTC
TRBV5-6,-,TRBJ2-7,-,CASSLAQRVEQYF,TGTGCCAGCAGCTTGGCACAACGGGTCGAGCAGTACTTC
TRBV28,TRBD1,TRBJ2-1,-,CASSLDPGTDARGEQFF,TGTGCCAGCAGTTTAGACCCCGGGACAGATGCCAGGGGTGAGCAGTTCTTC
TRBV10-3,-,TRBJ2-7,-,CAISVSPGPSSYEQYF,TGTGCCATCAGTGTAAGCCCGGGACCGAGCTCCTACGAGCAGTACTTC
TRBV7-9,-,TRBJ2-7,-,CASSFQNEQYF,TGTGCCAGCAGCTTCCAAAACGAGCAGTACTTC